These 6 T cell receptor beta chains share one sample of origin, sequenced in a study of cytomegalovirus exposure and HLA in healthy donors. This PCR relied on a set of 60 Vbeta primers and 13 Jbeta primers. Libraries were prepared by immunoSEQ multiplex PCR; TCRdb keeps only in-frame clonotypes and omits some of them. The table includes some 200,000 clones, roughly 70% detected once. Sequences were obtained from PBMCs. The receptors derive from a woman younger than 45 in good health and CMV-seronegative.

The J gene is TRBJ1-1, the V gene TRBV6-4; D unclear. The CDR3 has 13 residues. Trimming stripped 6 bases from V and 4 bases from J, with 12 bases between. Looked up from germline, CDR1 is MRHNA and CDR2 is SNTAGT. The CDR3 reads CASSFATGTEAFF. In DNA form, the CDR3 reads TGTGCCAGCAGCTTCGCGACGGGCACTGAAGCTTTCTTT.

This rearrangement joins TRBV10-3 to TRBJ2-5; D is uncertain. The CDR3 has 16 amino acids. V was clipped by 0 bases and J by 4 bases, with 15 bases between them. In germline, CDR1 is ENHRY, CDR2 SYGVKD. This CDR3 reads CAISESGTRTGETQYF. CDR3 nucleotides: TGTGCCATCAGTGAGTCGGGTACTCGTACGGGAGAGACCCAGTACTTC.

The chain is built from TRBV21-1 and TRBJ2-5; the listed D gene, TRBD1, was not tested against the DNA. TRBV21-1 is termed a pseudogene. The CDR3 consists of 15 residues. The CDR3 loop reads CASSFRQGDEETQYF. The CDR3 DNA is TGTGCCAGCAGCTTTAGACAGGGGGATGAAGAGACCCAGTACTTC.

The chain joins TRBV5-6 to TRBJ2-7; perhaps TRBD2 as D (6 bases). V gave up 6 bases and J gave up 3 bases, with 16 bases separating them. The germline V gene has CDR1 SGHDT and CDR2 YYEEEE. This CDR3 contains 14 residues. This CDR3 is CASTAGGTYYEQYF. The CDR3, as DNA: TGTGCCAGCACCGCGGGCGGGACCTACTACGAGCAGTACTTC.

The chain combines TRBV18 with TRBJ1-1; D perhaps matches TRBD1 (5 bases). The V and J ends lost 5 bases and 3 bases respectively, with 13 bases between them. CDR3 length: 14 amino acids. Germline V lookup: CDR1 KGHSH, CDR2 LQKENI. This chain's CDR3 is CASSSTQGDTEAFF. The CDR3 bases are TGTGCCAGCTCATCGACCCAGGGCGACACTGAAGCTTTCTTT.

The V and J genes are TRBV11-3 and TRBJ2-1, with 10 bases fitting TRBD2. Trimming cost V 4 bases and J 4 bases; bases outside gene matches: 4. The CDR3 extends over 15 amino acids. Per germline, CDR1 SGHNT and CDR2 YENEEA. The CDR3 coding sequence is TGTGCCAGCAGCTCTCTGACTAGCGGGTACAATGAGCAGTTCTTC. Its protein is CASSSLTSGYNEQFF.